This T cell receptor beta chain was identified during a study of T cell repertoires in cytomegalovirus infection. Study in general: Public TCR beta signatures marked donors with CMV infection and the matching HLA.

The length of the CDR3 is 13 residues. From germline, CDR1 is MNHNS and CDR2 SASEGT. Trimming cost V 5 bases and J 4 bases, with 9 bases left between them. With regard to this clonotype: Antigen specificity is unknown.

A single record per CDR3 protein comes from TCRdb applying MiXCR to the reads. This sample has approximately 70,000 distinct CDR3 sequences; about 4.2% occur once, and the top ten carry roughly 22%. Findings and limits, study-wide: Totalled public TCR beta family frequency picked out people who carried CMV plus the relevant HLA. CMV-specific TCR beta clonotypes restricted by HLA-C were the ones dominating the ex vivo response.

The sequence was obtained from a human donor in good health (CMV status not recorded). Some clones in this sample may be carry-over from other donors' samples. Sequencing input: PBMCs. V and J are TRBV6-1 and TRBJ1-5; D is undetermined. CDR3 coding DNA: TGTGCCAGCAGTAACACAGCTAATCAGCCCCAGCATTTT. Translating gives CASSNTANQPQHF.